This T cell receptor beta chain was sequenced during a study of control samples from healthy donors and cancer patients (dated by TCRdb to 2020 to 2022). A note on this clone: The clone's antigen remains unknown. Base qualities were left out, and no much larger clone turns up one base away.

CDR1 SGHTA and CDR2 FQGTGA are derived from the germline V gene. V is cut back by 4 bases and J by 1 base, with 3 bases in the junction unmatched. Inclusive of the bounding cysteine and phenylalanine, the CDR3 is 14 residues long. Left in the record is the CDR3 DNA by itself, 42 bases read in frame from the first base. Library creation used the immunoSEQ multiplex PCR assay. Entries here come from immuneACCESS through TCRdb and include only in-frame sequences with V and J called. Some clones fail to appear in such tables; in the studies checked, an unresolved V gene covers under half of the shortfall, and the cause of the remainder is unknown. Present in this sample are about 130,000 clones, more than 80% of which were seen just once. The top ten clonotypes cover 2% to 2.5% of the sample.

The chain employs TRBV7-3 and TRBJ1-1; 7 middle bases align to TRBD1. Sample: blood. This clonotype was sampled from a man aged 18 to 30 in good health. CDR3 reads: CASSSGDRNTEAFF. In nucleotide form, the sequence is TGTGCCAGCAGCTCTGGGGACAGGAACACTGAAGCTTTCTTT.